This TCR beta chain appears in the sequencing data of a study of OX40 agonist ivuxolimab in advanced cancers. Study as a whole: Those enrolled were 70% to 85% male, with a mean age of around 57 years and ages from roughly 23 to 80.

The CDR3 consists of 14 residues. CDR1 and CDR2 (germline): SGHNT, YYREEE (reference sequence). V was pared by 0 bases and J by 0 bases, with 6 bases between. Findings of the study overall: The work left the antigen specificity of expanded peripheral T cells undetermined.

With respect to this clone: The antigen remains unidentified.

Patients with autoimmune history or systemic immunosuppression were excluded. The repertoire was sequenced with immunoSEQ multiplex PCR; TCRdb's copy has only in-frame clones and lacks some. This sample has 98,000 or so clones, with about 88% found just once. The material was CD4+ or CD8+ T cells sorted from blood, obtained in a trial of the OX40 agonist ivuxolimab. The sequence derives from an adult with an advanced solid tumor such as melanoma, head and neck, liver or kidney cancer. V is TRBV5-4 and J is TRBJ2-5; D gene uncertain. The chain's CDR3 is CASSLDSYQETQYF. DNA of the CDR3: TGTGCCAGCAGCTTGGACAGTTACCAAGAGACCCAGTACTTC.